Listed below are T cell receptor beta chains from one sample, sequenced in a study of T-cell reconstitution after alpha-beta-depleted transplantation in children. From the PCR reads, TCRdb called clonotypes with MiXCR, one entry per CDR3 protein. The table includes approximately 1,000,000 distinct CDR3 sequences, about 26% detected once. Sequencing was performed on PBMCs, mostly from graft donor cells, taken 360 days after TCRalphabeta/CD19-depleted stem cell transplant. These receptors all stem from a boy younger than two who had a stem cell transplant for SCID, so the T cells may come from the graft donor. The CDR3 runs from the conserved cysteine through the conserved F or W. D genes are given only for firm matches. Clone size appears in some rows only: once, few, many, or a class for an expanded clone.

TRBV15	-	TRBD2	TRBJ2-3	16	TGTGCCACCAGCAAGACTAGCGGGGTTAAGACAGATACGCAGTATTTT	CATSKTSGVKTDTQYF
TRBV4-1	few	-	TRBJ1-1	14	TGCGCCAGCAGCCAAGGGCCAGTGAACACTGAAGCTTTCTTT	CASSQGPVNTEAFF
TRBV5-5	few	TRBD2	TRBJ2-5	18	TGTGCCAGCAGCTTGCCGAGACTAGCGGGGGGCAACCAAGAGACCCAGTACTTC	CASSLPRLAGGNQETQYF
TRBV7-6	-	-	TRBJ2-1	17	TGTGCCAGCAGCTTAGCGGGTTGGCAGCCCTCCTACAATGAGCAGTTCTTC	CASSLAGWQPSYNEQFF
TRBV5-1	few	TRBD2	TRBJ2-5	16	TGCGCCAGCAGTAATCCAGCGGGGGGGCCTCGGGAGACCCAGTACTTC	CASSNPAGGPRETQYF
TRBV2	-	TRBD1	TRBJ1-5	15	TGTGCCAGCAGTGTCCAGGGGGGCAGCAATCAGCCCCAGCATTTT	CASSVQGGSNQPQHF
TRBV15	-	TRBD1	TRBJ2-4	14	TGTGCCACCAGCCCGGGACAGACAAAAAACATTCAGTACTTC	CATSPGQTKNIQYF
TRBV28	few	-	TRBJ2-7	15	TGTGCCAGCAGTTTAGTAGGTCAGGGGCTCTACGAGCAGTACTTC	CASSLVGQGLYEQYF
TRBV6-1	-	-	TRBJ2-5	14	TGTGCCAGCAGGCCGGGACTTACTGAAGAGACCCAGTACTTC	CASRPGLTEETQYF
TRBV5-1	-	TRBD2	TRBJ2-1	15	TGCGCCAGCAGCTTGGGCCGACTAGCGGGGGATGAGCAGTTCTTC	CASSLGRLAGDEQFF
TRBV18	-	-	TRBJ2-7	13	TGTGCCAGCTCACCAGCTCTGGTCTACGAGCAGTACTTC	CASSPALVYEQYF
TRBV20-1	few	-	TRBJ2-4	17	TGCAGTGCTAGTCTCCCTGTCTCGCGCCTAGCCAAAAACATTCAGTACTTC	CSASLPVSRLAKNIQYF
TRBV20-1	few	-	TRBJ1-4	13	TGCAGTGCTAGTACCCCAGGGGCTGAAAAACTGTTTTTT	CSASTPGAEKLFF
TRBV5-1	few	-	TRBJ2-7	15	TGCGCCAGCAGCGCACAGGGCGCGGGGACCTACGAGCAGTACTTC	CASSAQGAGTYEQYF
TRBV28	many	-	TRBJ2-7	15	TGTGCCAGCAGTTCACGGGTCGGTATGCTTTACGAGCAGTACTTC	CASSSRVGMLYEQYF
TRBV27	-	TRBD2	TRBJ2-1	15	TGTGCCAGCAGTTTATCGAAGCGGGGAAGCAATGAGCAGTTCTTC	CASSLSKRGSNEQFF
TRBV20-1	few	TRBD2	TRBJ2-3	13	TGCAGTGCTGAGGGAGACCGGGACTACACGCAGTATTTT	CSAEGDRDYTQYF
TRBV21-1	-	-	TRBJ2-7	14	TGTGCCACCAAGGGGGCGGACAGCTCCTACGAGCAGTACTTC	CATKGADSSYEQYF
TRBV19	few	-	TRBJ1-5	15	TGTGCCAGTAGTGGACAGTCCGTTAGCAATCAGCCCCAGCATTTT	CASSGQSVSNQPQHF
TRBV20-1	-	TRBD2	TRBJ2-1	16	TGCAGTGCCCCTCCTAGCGGGGGCCCATCCTACAATGAGCAGTTCTTC	CSAPPSGGPSYNEQFF
TRBV7-2	many	TRBD2	TRBJ2-3	15	TGTGCCAGCAGCACTCGGACTAGCGGCACAGATACGCAGTATTTT	CASSTRTSGTDTQYF
TRBV20-1	many	-	TRBJ2-3	10	TGCAGTGCTAGCGTGGATACGCAGTATTTT	CSASVDTQYF
TRBV20-1	-	-	TRBJ1-1	15	TGCAGTGCTAGAGATACCAAAAGCACGAACACTGAAGCTTTCTTT	CSARDTKSTNTEAFF
TRBV4-1	few	-	TRBJ2-3	14	TGCGCCAGCAGTCATACTGGGCCCACAGATACGCAGTATTTT	CASSHTGPTDTQYF
TRBV7-8	once	-	TRBJ2-7	15	TGTGCCAGCAGCTTAGAATGGGGTCCTACCTACGAGCAGTACTTC	CASSLEWGPTYEQYF
TRBV7-2	few	-	TRBJ2-2	15	TGTGCCAGCAGCTATATGGGCATGAACACCGGGGAGCTGTTTTTT	CASSYMGMNTGELFF
TRBV20-1	-	-	TRBJ1-2	16	TGCAGTGCTAGAGAAATCCTTACGTGGGAAGGCTATGGCTACACCTTC	CSAREILTWEGYGYTF
TRBV28	-	-	TRBJ1-1	11	TGTGCCAGCAGTTTTCGGGCTGAAGCTTTCTTT	CASSFRAEAFF
TRBV3-1	-	-	TRBJ1-2	14	TGTGCCAGCAGCCCGAGACAGCTTAACTATGGCTACACCTTC	CASSPRQLNYGYTF
TRBV24-1	few	-	TRBJ2-1	15	TGTGCCACCAGTGATTCTCGGAGCTCCTACAATGAGCAGTTCTTC	CATSDSRSSYNEQFF
TRBV2	few	-	TRBJ2-2	12	TGTGCCAGCAGTGACCAGTCCGCGGAGCTGTTTTTT	CASSDQSAELFF
TRBV5-1	-	TRBD1	TRBJ2-4	16	TGCGCCAGCAGCTTGCCCGGACAGGGGATCAAAAACATTCAGTACTTC	CASSLPGQGIKNIQYF
TRBV20-1	few	TRBD2	TRBJ2-1	16	TGCAGTGCTAGTTACTCGCGGGGGGGCCACTACAATGAGCAGTTCTTC	CSASYSRGGHYNEQFF
TRBV5-1	-	-	TRBJ2-1	16	TGCGCCAGCAGCACCTCGAGGGGGAGCTCCTACAATGAGCAGTTCTTC	CASSTSRGSSYNEQFF
TRBV12-3/TRBV12-4	few	-	TRBJ2-3	12	TGTGCCAGCAGCTCGACTAGAAGTACGCAGTATTTT	CASSSTRSTQYF
TRBV6-1	-	-	TRBJ1-5	17	TGTGCCAGCACCCTAGTCGGGGGCCGCGCCGGGAACCAGCCCCAGCATTTT	CASTLVGGRAGNQPQHF